This T cell receptor (beta chain) was observed in a study of immune cell composition in non-small cell lung cancer. Profiled with immunoSEQ multiplex PCR; TCRdb holds only in-frame clones, not every one. The repertoire holds about 6,800 clones, about four fifths seen once, with 9.5% to 15% in the top ten. In regard to this clone: Antigen specificity is unknown.

The germline V gene encodes CDR1 SGHRS and CDR2 YFSETQ. CDR3 size: 16 residues. The V gene lost 4 bases and the J gene lost 0 bases, with 15 bases spanning the gap. The normal lung sample lay at least 3 cm, and maximally far, from the tumour. Frozen unsorted single-cell suspensions supplied the genomic DNA. Findings of the study overall: Tumour TCR-beta clonality was not significantly tied to smoking pack-years. Squamous carcinomas (approximately 80%) more often had tumour-associated clones >0.5% than adenocarcinomas (roughly 33%). In adenocarcinoma, maximal tumour-associated clone frequency tracked TIL tumour reactivity.

This clonotype originated in a human donor with non-small cell lung cancer. V and J are TRBV5-1 and TRBJ2-3; perhaps TRBD2 as D (5 bases). The sequenced material came from non-adjacent lung tissue. The CDR3 DNA sequence: TGCGCCAGCAGCGGAGGACCAGCCACTAGCACAGATACGCAGTATTTT. Its protein is CASSGGPATSTDTQYF.